The rows below give T cell receptor beta chains drawn from one sample of a study of cytomegalovirus exposure and HLA in healthy donors. Clones were sequenced by immunoSEQ multiplex PCR, and TCRdb holds only the in-frame ones, with some missing. The table has roughly 120,000 clones, 80% seen once. The sample consisted of PBMCs. These TCRs come from a male donor in good health and CMV-seronegative. Both conserved end residues are part of each CDR3. A D gene is named only where the DNA matches it firmly. Size values are once, few and many counts, or a class for expanded clones, and some rows have none.

V: TRBV5-4; D: -; J: TRBJ2-7; size: -; CDR3: CAGSLQGTSLQQYF; DNA: TGTGCCGGCAGCTTGCAGGGGACCTCGCTACAGCAGTACTTC
V: TRBV5-1; D: TRBD2; J: TRBJ2-1; size: -; CDR3: CASSFYISGSSYNEQFF; DNA: TGCGCCAGCAGCTTCTACATTAGCGGGAGTTCCTACAATGAGCAGTTCTTC
V: TRBV6-5; D: -; J: TRBJ1-2; size: -; CDR3: CASSNRGLKGGYTF; DNA: TGTGCCAGCAGTAACCGGGGACTAAAGGGTGGCTACACCTTC
V: TRBV29-1; D: -; J: TRBJ1-1; size: once; CDR3: CSVTTGPRTEAFF; DNA: TGCAGCGTAACGACAGGTCCACGAACTGAAGCTTTCTTT
V: TRBV16; D: -; J: TRBJ2-7; size: -; CDR3: CASSLVPFSYEQYF; DNA: TGTGCCAGCAGCCTAGTCCCCTTCTCCTACGAGCAGTACTTC
V: TRBV9; D: TRBD1; J: TRBJ1-3; size: -; CDR3: CASSVFTGGAGNTIYF; DNA: TGTGCCAGCAGCGTCTTTACAGGGGGCGCTGGAAACACCATATATTTT
V: TRBV5-1; D: -; J: TRBJ2-1; size: -; CDR3: CASSLVYRGMSGGYNEQFF; DNA: TGCGCCAGCAGCTTGGTCTATAGGGGCATGTCAGGGGGGTACAATGAGCAGTTCTTC
V: TRBV19; D: TRBD1; J: TRBJ2-2; size: -; CDR3: CASIRDSYTGELFF; DNA: TGTGCCAGTATAAGGGACAGTTACACCGGGGAGCTGTTTTTT
V: TRBV27; D: -; J: TRBJ2-7; size: -; CDR3: CASSPRAFSYEQYF; DNA: TGTGCCAGCAGCCCCAGGGCTTTCTCCTACGAGCAGTACTTC
V: TRBV30; D: -; J: TRBJ1-5; size: -; CDR3: CAWSVRADSNQPQHF; DNA: TGTGCCTGGAGTGTAAGAGCGGATAGCAATCAGCCCCAGCATTTT
V: TRBV10-2; D: -; J: TRBJ2-2; size: -; CDR3: CASRVDAGNTGELFF; DNA: TGCGCCAGCAGGGTTGACGCGGGAAACACCGGGGAGCTGTTTTTT
V: TRBV10-3; D: TRBD2; J: TRBJ2-7; size: few; CDR3: CAISVVRLAVPEQYF; DNA: TGTGCCATCAGTGTTGTGAGACTAGCGGTTCCCGAGCAGTACTTC
V: TRBV4-2; D: TRBD2; J: TRBJ2-7; size: -; CDR3: CASSRGLAGGQYEQYF; DNA: TGTGCCAGCAGCCGAGGACTAGCGGGGGGCCAATACGAGCAGTACTTC
V: TRBV7-2; D: -; J: TRBJ1-1; size: -; CDR3: CASSLDSFSTEAFF; DNA: TGTGCCAGCAGCTTGGACAGCTTTAGCACTGAAGCTTTCTTT
V: TRBV7-9; D: TRBD1; J: TRBJ1-4; size: few; CDR3: CASSSEGQVNEKLFF; DNA: TGTGCCAGCAGCTCGGAAGGACAGGTTAATGAAAAACTGTTTTTT
V: TRBV5-1; D: -; J: TRBJ2-5; size: -; CDR3: CASSSTLGETQYF; DNA: TGCGCCAGCAGCTCGACTTTAGGAGAGACCCAGTACTTC
V: TRBV4-1; D: -; J: TRBJ1-5; size: -; CDR3: CASSREGSVGNQPQHF; DNA: TGCGCCAGCAGCCGTGAGGGCTCGGTCGGCAATCAGCCCCAGCATTTT
V: TRBV11-2; D: -; J: TRBJ2-5; size: -; CDR3: CASSTSYTGETQYF; DNA: TGTGCCAGCTCGACTTCCTATACGGGGGAGACCCAGTACTTC
V: TRBV5-1; D: TRBD1; J: TRBJ2-6; size: -; CDR3: CASSWDRDGANVLTF; DNA: TGCGCCAGCAGCTGGGACAGGGATGGGGCCAACGTCCTGACTTTC
V: TRBV4-2; D: TRBD2; J: TRBJ2-3; size: few; CDR3: CASSQEETSGGTDTQYF; DNA: TGTGCCAGCAGCCAAGAAGAGACTAGCGGGGGTACAGATACGCAGTATTTT
V: TRBV7-9; D: TRBD2; J: TRBJ2-1; size: -; CDR3: CASSLTGGISYNEQFF; DNA: TGTGCCAGCAGCCTAACGGGGGGGATCTCCTACAATGAGCAGTTCTTC
V: TRBV6-1; D: -; J: TRBJ1-2; size: -; CDR3: CASSEAAGGIYGYTF; DNA: TGTGCCAGCAGTGAAGCTGCTGGGGGCATCTATGGCTACACCTTC
V: TRBV1; D: -; J: TRBJ2-5; size: -; CDR3: CTSSQRRGETQYF; DNA: TGCACCAGCAGCCAACGACGGGGAGAGACCCAGTACTTC
V: TRBV27; D: TRBD1; J: TRBJ2-7; size: few; CDR3: CASSRQGGEQYF; DNA: TGTGCCAGCAGTCGACAGGGTGGCGAGCAGTACTTC
V: TRBV5-1; D: -; J: TRBJ2-6; size: once; CDR3: CASSLGGANGLTF; DNA: TGCGCCAGCAGCCTCGGTGGGGCCAACGGCCTGACTTTC
V: TRBV25-1; D: -; J: TRBJ1-2; size: -; CDR3: CASSDPGGPNYGYTF; DNA: TGTGCCAGCAGTGACCCCGGGGGACCTAACTATGGCTACACCTTC